The 32 T cell receptor beta chains presented below share a single source sample, sequenced in a study of blood T cells in healthy people across ages. A sample-barcoded 5' primer and a J-beta primer mix were used in a second PCR of roughly 6 to 11 cycles. TCRdb called the 5' RACE reads again in MiXCR, with one record for every CDR3 protein. Here the sample spans around 870,000 distinct CDR3 sequences, 29% being singletons. Sample: blood. These receptors all stem from a woman of 80 years or more in good health.

This clonotype was recorded at least ten times. The CDR3 region has the DNA TGTGCCAGCAGCTCCGACAGACGCAATGAGCAGTTCTTC. The encoded protein is CASSSDRRNEQFF. The V and J genes are TRBV11-2 and TRBJ2-1; weak D call: TRBD1 (5 bases). Trimming pared 4 bases from V and 6 bases from J, leaving 10 bases between. The germline gives CDR1 SGHAT, CDR2 FQNNGV. The CDR3 has 13 residues. The entire variable domain, with the rest obtained from reference TRBV11-2 and TRBJ2-1, is as follows: EAGVAQSPRYKIIEKRQSVAFWCNPISGHATLYWYQQILGQGPKLLIQFQNNGVVDDSQLPKDRFSAERLKGVDSTLKIQPAKLEDSAVYLCASSSDRRNEQFFGPGTRLTVL.

Regarding this clonotype: Mismatch with germline at one junction end may stem from a read error. In DNA form, the CDR3 reads TGTGCCAGCAGTTCAGAGGGGACAGTAGTCACAGATACGGAGTATTTT. This sequence encodes CASSSEGTVVTDTEYF. The J gene is TRBJ2-3, the V gene TRBV12-3 or TRBV12-4, with TRBD1 matching over 7 bases. The CDR3 spans 16 residues.

This clonotype was seen repeatedly, ten times or more. The chain carries TRBV6-1 and TRBJ2-3; 7 nucleotides align to TRBD2. V dropped 6 bases and J dropped 1; count of bases not matched to a gene: 10. The germline V gene encodes CDR1 MNHNS and CDR2 SASEGT. The length of the CDR3 is 16 residues. Here the CDR3 DNA reads TGTGCCAGCAGGGAACTAGCGTTTGCTGGCACAGATACGCAGTATTTT. Protein sequence: CASRELAFAGTDTQYF.

This clonotype was detected once. The gene calls are TRBV7-2 and TRBJ2-1; D unresolved. V was cut by 6 bases and J by 12 bases, with 15 bases left in between. CDR3 length: 12 residues. Germline V gene sequence: CDR1 SGHTA, CDR2 FQGNSA. The CDR3: CASSSTPPAQFF. The CDR3 nucleotides are TGTGCCAGCAGTTCGACACCGCCAGCGCAGTTCTTC.

Written as DNA, the CDR3 is TGTGCCAGCAGTGAAGGGGCCGAAGAGACCCAGTACTTC. It encodes CASSEGAEETQYF. The gene calls are TRBV6-1 and TRBJ2-5, with unresolved D. Trimming pared 1 base from V and 3 bases from J, leaving 6 bases between. Germline CDR1 and CDR2: MNHNS and SASEGT. The CDR3 contains 13 residues.

This clonotype was counted ten times or more. This sequence joins TRBV15 and TRBJ1-1; D gene ambiguous. V was pared by 5 bases and J by 4 bases, with 11 bases between. The CDR3 is 13 amino acids. Germline CDR1 LNHNV, CDR2 YYDKDF (reference sequence). This CDR3 is CATSAFGSTEAFF. CDR3 nucleotide sequence: TGTGCCACCAGCGCGTTCGGGAGCACTGAAGCTTTCTTT.

This clonotype was detected ten times or more. The CDR3 sequence is CASSYSGLAGGSPYEQYF. DNA of the CDR3: TGTGCCAGCAGTTATTCGGGACTAGCGGGGGGCTCTCCCTACGAGCAGTACTTC. J is TRBJ2-7 and V is TRBV6-5; 15 bases are a match to TRBD2. CDR1 and CDR2 (germline): MNHEY, SVGAGI. This CDR3 contains 18 residues. Trimming cost V 3 bases and J 2 bases; bases outside gene matches: 8.

As regards this clonotype: Just one base apart from a much larger clone, this may be a read error. The CDR3 reads CATSDFWGDEQFF. The CDR3 DNA reads as TGTGCCACCAGTGATTTCTGGGGTGATGAGCAGTTCTTC. The gene calls are TRBV24-1 and TRBJ2-1; D gene ambiguous. The CDR3 runs to 13 residues. V was shortened by 1 base and J by 8 bases, with 8 bases between the two germline ends. Germline CDR1 is KGHDR and CDR2 is SFDVKD.

The rearrangement joins TRBV2 to TRBJ1-5; tentative D call: TRBD1 (5 bases). With 5 bases removed from V and 1 base from J, the gap between germline ends came to 12 bases. The germline V gene has CDR1 SNHLY and CDR2 FYNNEI. This CDR3 is built from 15 residues. The DNA of the CDR3 is TGTGCCAGCAGTAACCGGGGGTCAAGCAATCAGCCCCAGCATTTT. Protein: CASSNRGSSNQPQHF.

Many counts were recorded for this clonotype. The CDR3 DNA reads TGCGCCAGCAGCTTGGATGGGCGGAGAAACCAAGAGACCCAGTACTTC. Protein product: CASSLDGRRNQETQYF. V and J are TRBV5-1 and TRBJ2-5; the D is unclear. Germline V lookup: CDR1 SGHRS, CDR2 YFSETQ. This CDR3 comprises 16 residues. Trimming stripped 0 bases from V and 0 bases from J, with 12 bases between.

This clonotype was observed at least ten times. This rearrangement joins TRBV6-2 or TRBV6-3 to TRBJ1-5; D uncertain. V was trimmed by 3 bases and J by 4 bases, leaving 10 bases between them. The CDR3 totals 14 residues. Germline V CDR1 and CDR2: MNHEY, SVGEGT. CDR3 amino acids: CASSYGRRNQPQHF. In DNA form, the CDR3 reads TGTGCCAGCAGTTATGGTAGGAGAAATCAGCCCCAGCATTTT.

A note on this clonotype: One end of the junction does not line up with germline, which may come from a read error. The chain has TRBV6-2 or TRBV6-3 and TRBJ2-1, with 8 bases aligning to TRBD2. Germline CDR1 and CDR2: MNHEY and SVGEGT. The CDR3 consists of 15 residues. The CDR3 DNA sequence: TGTGTCAGCAACCCGACGGGGGGGCGGTACAATGAGCAGTTCTTC. Residues: CVSNPTGGRYNEQFF.

This clonotype was detected a few times. The chain carries TRBV24-1 and TRBJ2-3, with D perhaps TRBD1 or TRBD2 (5 bases each). The V end lost 6 bases, the J end lost 0 bases, and 18 bases lay between the germline ends. Germline V CDR1 and CDR2: KGHDR, SFDVKD. The length of the CDR3 is 17 residues. The CDR3: CATSTGKWQGSTDTQYF. The DNA for the CDR3 is TGTGCCACCAGTACGGGAAAGTGGCAGGGTAGCACAGATACGCAGTATTTT.

There are many counts of this clonotype. V is TRBV12-3 or TRBV12-4 and J is TRBJ1-4; D uncertain. This CDR3 spans 15 amino acids. The V end lost 6 bases, the J end lost 8 bases, and 19 bases lay between the germline ends. This CDR3 reads CASSATGNSPEKLFF. The DNA of the CDR3 is TGTGCCAGCAGCGCCACCGGGAACTCCCCGGAAAAACTGTTTTTT.

To note about this clonotype: A much larger clonotype is one base distant, so this may be a read error. The rearrangement uses TRBV16 and TRBJ1-6; D gene uncertain. The CDR3 extends over 13 amino acids. Germline V gene sequence: CDR1 KGHSY, CDR2 FQNENV. Trimming removed 4 bases at V and 7 bases at J, with 8 bases between. CDR3: CASSRSRNSPLHF. CDR3 in DNA: TGTGCCAGCAGCCGATCACGCAATTCACCCCTCCACTTT.

This clonotype came up many times. J is TRBJ2-7 and V is TRBV10-2, with 8 bases lining up with TRBD1. Looked up from germline, CDR1 is WSHSY and CDR2 is SAAADI. The CDR3 has 14 residues. V lost 4 bases, J lost 4 bases, and 6 bases stayed unmatched. The CDR3 sequence: CASSVNRGEYEQYF. For the CDR3, the DNA is TGCGCCAGCAGTGTTAACAGGGGGGAGTACGAGCAGTACTTC.

This clonotype was detected only a few times. The V call is TRBV7-2, the J call TRBJ2-5; 9 bases are shared with TRBD1. CDR1 and CDR2 from the germline V gene are SGHTA and FQGNSA. The CDR3 contains 15 residues. V shed 7 bases and J 7 bases; nucleotides not matched to a gene: 13. This chain's CDR3 is CASTQGAGMGGTQYF. CDR3 coding DNA: TGTGCCAGCACACAGGGGGCCGGGATGGGGGGGACCCAGTACTTC.

This clonotype showed up many times. The V gene is TRBV7-9, the J gene TRBJ2-7; 8 bases are shared with TRBD1. Germline CDR1 and CDR2: SEHNR and FQNEAQ (reference sequence). J was trimmed by 2 bases and V by 3 bases; bases with no gene match: 6. CDR3 size: 15 residues. The CDR3 nucleotides are TGTGCCAGCAGCTTCTCCGGACAGGGTCCCTACGAGCAGTACTTC. Translating gives CASSFSGQGPYEQYF.

This clonotype has just a few counts. The chain uses TRBV11-2 and TRBJ1-1; 8 bases align to TRBD1. Germline assignment: CDR1 SGHAT and CDR2 FQNNGV. Losses at the gene ends were 5 bases for V and 3 bases for J; bases not matched to a gene: 8. There are 15 residues in the CDR3. The CDR3 loop is CASSVRQGSDTEAFF. CDR3 nucleotide sequence: TGTGCCAGCAGCGTCCGACAGGGGTCGGACACTGAAGCTTTCTTT.

The chain has TRBV29-1 and TRBJ1-1, with D unclear. V lost 4 bases and J lost 5, with 11 bases in between. Germline assignment: CDR1 SQVTM and CDR2 ANQGSEA. The CDR3 totals 12 residues. The CDR3 DNA reads as TGCAGCGTTGGAGGACCTGGGACTGAAGCTTTCTTT. Its translation is CSVGGPGTEAFF.

This clonotype was seen more than once but under ten times. The DNA for the CDR3 is TGTGCCTGGAGTGTACGGGCAGGCCTCTTGAAGCCCCAGCATTTT. Amino acids: CAWSVRAGLLKPQHF. The genes are TRBV30 and TRBJ1-5; D is unclear. Germline CDR1 and CDR2: GTSNPN and SVGIG (reference sequence). Trimming removed 0 bases at V and 8 bases at J, with 17 bases between. This CDR3 is 15 amino acids long.

This sequence joins TRBV6-2 or TRBV6-3 and TRBJ2-2; 8 positions agree with TRBD1. V was pared by 5 bases and J by 5 bases, with 7 bases of the junction left unmatched. The germline gives CDR1 MNHEY, CDR2 SVGEGT. The CDR3 covers 15 residues. The CDR3 region has the DNA TGTGCCAGCAGTCACCAGGGGGCTGGTACCGGGGAGCTGTTTTTT. This encodes CASSHQGAGTGELFF.

This clonotype was detected a few times. The rearrangement joins TRBV11-2 to TRBJ2-2; 8 nucleotides match TRBD1. This CDR3 comprises 15 residues. J was trimmed by 1 base and V by 5 bases; bases with no gene match: 3. Germline CDR1 reads SGHAT; CDR2 reads FQNNGV. CDR3 in amino acids: CASSVGTGNTGELFF. CDR3 nucleotides: TGTGCCAGCAGCGTAGGGACAGGGAACACCGGGGAGCTGTTTTTT.

This chain uses TRBV6-6 with TRBJ2-3; D is unclear. This CDR3 is 14 amino acids long. CDR1 is MNHNY, CDR2 SVGAGI, per germline (reference sequence). Deletions cut 4 bases from V and 2 bases from J, with 10 bases between. The CDR3 loop is CASSFLQATDTQYF. The CDR3 coding sequence is TGTGCCAGCAGTTTTTTGCAGGCCACAGATACGCAGTATTTT.

This clonotype has ten or more counts. V and J are TRBV5-1 and TRBJ2-1; D remains unclear. This CDR3 is built from 12 residues. Germline assignment: CDR1 SGHRS and CDR2 YFSETQ. V gave up 7 bases and J gave up 3 bases, with 8 bases separating them. The CDR3 reads CASGLDYNEQFF. The CDR3 bases are TGCGCCAGCGGGCTTGACTACAATGAGCAGTTCTTC.

The chain carries TRBV29-1 and TRBJ1-5, with D perhaps matching TRBD1 (6 bases). Trimming stripped 4 bases from V and 0 bases from J, with 10 bases between. This CDR3 region has 14 residues. Germline values: CDR1 SQVTM, CDR2 ANQGSEA. This chain's CDR3 is CSVGGGGSNQPQHF. Here the CDR3 DNA reads TGCAGCGTTGGGGGAGGGGGTAGCAATCAGCCCCAGCATTTT.

This clonotype was recorded a few times. The rearrangement uses TRBV28 and TRBJ2-3, with D unresolved. The CDR3 has 13 amino acids. The V end lost 6 bases, the J end lost 4 bases, and 11 bases lay between the germline ends. Germline loops: CDR1 MDHEN, CDR2 SYDVKM. DNA of the CDR3: TGTGCCAGCAGGCCCCAGGCTCCAGATACGCAGTATTTT. It translates to CASRPQAPDTQYF. Looking up the rest from reference TRBV28 and TRBJ2-3 gives the full variable domain: DVKVTQSSRYLVKRTGEKVFLECVQDMDHENMFWYRQDPGLGLRLIYFSYDVKMKEKGDIPEGYSVSREKKERFSLILESASTNQTSMYLCASRPQAPDTQYFGPGTRLTVL.

This clonotype was observed at least ten times. The rearrangement uses TRBV20-1 and TRBJ2-7, with D tentatively TRBD1 or TRBD2 (5 bases each). CDR1 is DFQATT and CDR2 is SNEGSKA in the germline V gene (reference sequence). The CDR3 contains 15 residues. Trimming stripped 1 base from V and 5 bases from J, with 18 bases between. CDR3 nucleotides: TGCAGTGCTAGAGTTTTCGGGGCGTTCCTGGACGAGCAGTACTTC. It is translated as CSARVFGAFLDEQYF.

This clonotype appeared a few times. The chain carries TRBV7-2 and TRBJ1-2; 9 nucleotides line up with TRBD1. V lost 0 bases to trimming and J lost 7 bases; unmatched junction nucleotides: 12. This CDR3 has 17 residues. CDR1 and CDR2 from the germline V gene are SGHTA and FQGNSA. CDR3: CASSLAGTLGQGSGYTF. The CDR3 DNA is TGTGCCAGCAGCTTAGCCGGAACCCTAGGACAGGGGAGTGGCTACACCTTC.

This clonotype was observed a handful of times. In DNA form, the CDR3 reads TGTGCCAGCATGGTAGAATACAATGAGCAGTTCTTC. Translated, it gives CASMVEYNEQFF. The J gene is TRBJ2-1, the V gene TRBV2; unclear D gene. V shed 7 bases and J shed 4 bases, with 8 bases lying between them. Germline assignment: CDR1 SNHLY and CDR2 FYNNEI. The CDR3 runs 12 residues. Filled out from reference TRBV2 and TRBJ2-1, the complete variable domain reads EPEVTQTPSHQVTQMGQEVILRCVPISNHLYFYWYRQILGQKVEFLVSFYNNEISEKSEIFDDQFSVERPDGSNFTLKIRSTKLEDSAMYFCASMVEYNEQFFGPGTRLTVL.

The chain links TRBV20-1 to TRBJ2-3, with D possibly TRBD1 on 6 matching bases. Trimming shortened V by 0 bases and J by 0 bases, and 10 bases separated the two germline ends. CDR1 DFQATT and CDR2 SNEGSKA come from the germline V gene (reference sequence). The CDR3 loop spans 15 amino acids. The CDR3 region has the DNA TGCAGTGCTAGAGACGACAGGTTTAGCACAGATACGCAGTATTTT. This sequence encodes CSARDDRFSTDTQYF.

In the case of this clonotype: This may arise from a read error, as a much more abundant clone is one base away. The gene calls are TRBV24-1 and TRBJ2-7, with 8 bases that match TRBD1. The CDR3 totals 17 residues. V trimming: 2 bases; J trimming: 7 bases; junction bases outside the gene matches: 15. The germline CDR1 and CDR2 sequences are KGHDR and SFDVKD. The CDR3 spells CATSDSPGTGLRVEQYF. Here the CDR3 DNA reads TGTGCCACCAGTGATTCACCCGGGACAGGTCTTAGGGTTGAGCAGTACTTC.